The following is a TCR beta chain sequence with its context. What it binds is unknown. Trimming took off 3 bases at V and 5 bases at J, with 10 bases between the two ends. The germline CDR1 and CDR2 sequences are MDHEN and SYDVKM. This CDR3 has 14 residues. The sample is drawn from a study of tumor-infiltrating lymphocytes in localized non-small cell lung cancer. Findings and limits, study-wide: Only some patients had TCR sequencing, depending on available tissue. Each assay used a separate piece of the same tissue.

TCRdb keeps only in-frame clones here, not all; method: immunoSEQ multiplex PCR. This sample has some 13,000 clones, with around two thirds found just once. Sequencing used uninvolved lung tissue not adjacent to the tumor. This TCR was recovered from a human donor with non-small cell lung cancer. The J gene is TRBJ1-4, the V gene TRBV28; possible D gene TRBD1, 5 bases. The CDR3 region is CASSFLGDNEKLFF. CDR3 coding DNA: TGTGCCAGCAGTTTTTTGGGGGACAATGAAAAACTGTTTTTT.